One and the same sample provided the 10 T cell receptor beta chains below, sequenced in a study of T cell repertoires in cytomegalovirus infection. These receptors are not linked to any known antigen. TCRdb reprocessed the reads via MiXCR and lists one record per CDR3 protein. The sample holds about 470,000 distinct CDR3 sequences, roughly 43% seen once. The sequenced sample was cultured PBMCs, obtained from culture after CMV antigen stimulation. These receptors came from a human donor in good health (CMV status not recorded). Some clones in this sample may be carry-over from other donors' samples.

The CDR3 protein is CAISEFRDRDYNEQFF. The CDR3 bases are TGTGCCATCAGTGAGTTCCGGGACAGGGATTACAATGAGCAGTTCTTC. The chain couples TRBV10-3 to TRBJ2-1; TRBD1 matches at 9 bases. Per germline, CDR1 ENHRY and CDR2 SYGVKD. CDR3 length: 16 amino acids. With V trimmed by 1 base and J by 4 bases, 5 bases remained unmatched.

This clonotype was counted a few times. V and J are TRBV7-8 and TRBJ1-6; D is unresolved. The V gene's germline CDR1 is SGHVS and CDR2 FQNEAQ. V lost 0 bases and J 7 bases, leaving 7 bases between the germline ends. The CDR3 contains 14 residues. In DNA form, the CDR3 reads TGTGCCAGCAGCTTAGCGGGCTCGAATTCACCCCTCCACTTT. It encodes CASSLAGSNSPLHF.

The rearrangement uses TRBV18 and TRBJ2-3, with TRBD1 as a possible D gene (5 bases). In germline, CDR1 is KGHSH, CDR2 LQKENI. The CDR3 totals 16 residues. Trimming removed 1 base from V and 0 bases from J, with 11 bases in between. For the CDR3, the DNA is TGTGCCAGCTCACCACTAACAGGCCCTAGCACAGATACGCAGTATTTT. Translating it yields CASSPLTGPSTDTQYF.

The V call is TRBV28, the J call TRBJ1-4, with 8 bases identical to TRBD1. The CDR3 has 14 residues. The junction had 7 bases not matched to a gene; V was cut back by 6 bases and J by 7 bases. The germline CDR1 and CDR2 sequences are MDHEN and SYDVKM. CDR3 sequence reads: CASRPGQGGEKLFF. The DNA of the CDR3 is TGTGCCAGCAGACCCGGACAGGGCGGTGAAAAACTGTTTTTT.

The chain combines TRBV7-6 with TRBJ2-7; D is ambiguous. The CDR3 covers 13 residues. CDR1 and CDR2 (germline): SGHVS, FNYEAQ. Trimming took off 5 bases at V and 6 bases at J, with 14 bases between the two ends. CDR3 sequence reads: CASSLSTWGEQYF. CDR3 coding DNA: TGTGCCAGCAGCCTCTCCACCTGGGGCGAGCAGTACTTC.

The V and J genes are TRBV5-5 and TRBJ2-3; 12 positions agree with TRBD2. The CDR3 is 22 amino acids. Per the germline V gene, CDR1 is SGHKS and CDR2 is YYEKEE (reference sequence). J lost 2 bases, V lost 2 bases, and 21 bases had no gene match. CDR3 sequence reads: CASSFSLPRSPGLAGFTDTQYF. The DNA for the CDR3 is TGTGCCAGCAGCTTCTCACTTCCTAGGTCGCCTGGACTAGCGGGGTTCACAGATACGCAGTATTTT.

V usage is TRBV7-4 and J usage is TRBJ2-7; 15 positions agree with TRBD2. Germline lookup yields CDR1 SGHVT and CDR2 SQSDAQ. Losses at the gene ends were 5 bases for V and 0 bases for J; bases not matched to a gene: 17. The CDR3 extends over 21 amino acids. CDR3 region: CASSPPAGRTSGGASSYEQYF. In nucleotides, the CDR3 is TGTGCCAGCAGCCCCCCGGCGGGGAGGACTAGCGGGGGGGCTAGCTCCTACGAGCAGTACTTC. Based on the CDR3 plus reference TRBV7-4 and TRBJ2-7, the full variable domain is GAGVSQSPRYKVAKRGRDVALRCDSISGHVTLYWYRQTLGQGSEVLTYSQSDAQRDKSGRPSGRFSAERPERSVSTLKIQRTEQGDSAVYLCASSPPAGRTSGGASSYEQYFGPGTRLTVT.

This clonotype was seen just once. V gene TRBV19 combines with J gene TRBJ1-2, with D unresolved. V was pared by 5 bases and J by 4 bases, with 14 bases between. Germline CDR1 LNHDA, CDR2 SQIVND (reference sequence). The CDR3 runs 14 residues. CDR3 protein: CASSPRASGYGYTF. Written as DNA, the CDR3 is TGTGCCAGTAGTCCGAGAGCCTCGGGCTATGGCTACACCTTC.

V usage is TRBV7-9 and J usage is TRBJ2-2; unclear D gene. Trimming removed 5 bases from V and 6 bases from J, with 7 bases in between. The CDR3 is 12 residues long. From germline, CDR1 is SEHNR and CDR2 FQNEAQ (reference sequence). CDR3 in amino acids: CASSPPSGELFF. In DNA, the CDR3 is TGTGCCAGCAGCCCTCCGTCCGGGGAGCTGTTTTTT.

This clonotype was counted many times. The chain recombines TRBV19 with TRBJ2-1; the D call may be TRBD1 or TRBD2 (5 bases each). Trimming pared 8 bases from V and 4 bases from J, leaving 24 bases between. Germline V gene data show CDR1 as LNHDA and CDR2 as SQIVND (reference sequence). The CDR3 has 17 amino acids. CDR3 sequence: CASAKLGARGLYNEQFF. CDR3 DNA sequence: TGTGCCAGTGCTAAGCTAGGGGCACGGGGTTTGTACAATGAGCAGTTCTTC.